The rows below give T cell receptor beta chains drawn from one sample of a study of cytomegalovirus exposure and HLA in healthy donors. Produced via immunoSEQ multiplex PCR; TCRdb's table is partial and in-frame only. Among around 100,000 clones listed, 81% were seen once. The sample comprised PBMCs. These receptors all come from a woman aged 70 to 79 in good health and CMV-seropositive. Each CDR3 is given with its conserved first and last residue. Fields, in order: CDR3 DNA, CDR3 protein, D gene, clone size, J gene, V gene. A D gene is named only where the DNA matches it firmly. Size tells how often a clone was seen (once, few, many) or the class of an expanded clone, and some rows leave it out.

CDR3 DNA: TGTGCCAGCAGCTTAAACGGCAGGGGTGATGGCTACACCTTC
CDR3 protein: CASSLNGRGDGYTF
D gene: -
clone size: -
J gene: TRBJ1-2
V gene: TRBV7-2

CDR3 DNA: TGTGCCAGCAGCCCGACGACAGGCTTAGGGTCAGATACGCAGTATTTT
CDR3 protein: CASSPTTGLGSDTQYF
D gene: -
clone size: -
J gene: TRBJ2-3
V gene: TRBV7-6

CDR3 DNA: TGTGCCAGCAGCTGGGGGGACAGGCGAAAAGACAATGAGCAGTTCTTC
CDR3 protein: CASSWGDRRKDNEQFF
D gene: TRBD1
clone size: -
J gene: TRBJ2-1
V gene: TRBV11-2

CDR3 DNA: TGTGCCAGCAGCTCGGACAGGGGTGGGTATGGCTACACCTTC
CDR3 protein: CASSSDRGGYGYTF
D gene: TRBD1
clone size: few
J gene: TRBJ1-2
V gene: TRBV13

CDR3 DNA: TGTGCCAGCAGTTACAGGGGGATGAACACTGAAGCTTTCTTT
CDR3 protein: CASSYRGMNTEAFF
D gene: -
clone size: -
J gene: TRBJ1-1
V gene: TRBV6-5

CDR3 DNA: TGTGCCAGCAGCTCCGGACAGTCCCCCCAAGAGACCCAGTACTTC
CDR3 protein: CASSSGQSPQETQYF
D gene: -
clone size: -
J gene: TRBJ2-5
V gene: TRBV11-3

CDR3 DNA: TGTGCCAGCAGTGTATCAGTAGCGCCCGTGGAGACCCAGTACTTC
CDR3 protein: CASSVSVAPVETQYF
D gene: -
clone size: -
J gene: TRBJ2-5
V gene: TRBV6-1

CDR3 DNA: TGTGCCAGCAGTGATCTATTTAGCAATCAGCCCCAGCATTTT
CDR3 protein: CASSDLFSNQPQHF
D gene: -
clone size: -
J gene: TRBJ1-5
V gene: TRBV2

CDR3 DNA: TGTGCCAGCAGCTCGCTAGCGCACTCCTACGAGCAGTACTTC
CDR3 protein: CASSSLAHSYEQYF
D gene: -
clone size: -
J gene: TRBJ2-7
V gene: TRBV7-8

CDR3 DNA: TGTGCCAGTAGTATGAAGGGGGCCCGGGATACGCAGTATTTT
CDR3 protein: CASSMKGARDTQYF
D gene: TRBD1
clone size: once
J gene: TRBJ2-3
V gene: TRBV19

CDR3 DNA: TGCGCCAGCAGCCAAGAGTTTGGGCGGATAGGGGCCGGGGAGACCCAGTACTTC
CDR3 protein: CASSQEFGRIGAGETQYF
D gene: -
clone size: -
J gene: TRBJ2-5
V gene: TRBV4-3

CDR3 DNA: TGCGCCAGCAGCCAAGATCGGGGGGCCTACAATGAGCAGTTCTTC
CDR3 protein: CASSQDRGAYNEQFF
D gene: TRBD2
clone size: -
J gene: TRBJ2-1
V gene: TRBV4-3

CDR3 DNA: TGTGCCAGCAGCTCAGGGGGCCGGTGGGTTGGAACTGAAGCTTTCTTT
CDR3 protein: CASSSGGRWVGTEAFF
D gene: TRBD1
clone size: -
J gene: TRBJ1-1
V gene: TRBV11-3

CDR3 DNA: TGCAGCGTTGGGAAGACAGGGGCGTACAATGAGCAGTTCTTC
CDR3 protein: CSVGKTGAYNEQFF
D gene: TRBD1
clone size: -
J gene: TRBJ2-1
V gene: TRBV29-1

CDR3 DNA: TGTGCCAGCAGCTTAGACAGACTGAACACTGAAGCTTTCTTT
CDR3 protein: CASSLDRLNTEAFF
D gene: -
clone size: -
J gene: TRBJ1-1
V gene: TRBV7-2

CDR3 DNA: TGTGCCAGCAGCCCGAGAAATCGCTACGAGCAGTACTTC
CDR3 protein: CASSPRNRYEQYF
D gene: -
clone size: -
J gene: TRBJ2-7
V gene: TRBV7-9

CDR3 DNA: TGTGCCAGCAGTTTCATAGCGGGAGTGGGCAATGAGCAGTTCTTC
CDR3 protein: CASSFIAGVGNEQFF
D gene: TRBD2
clone size: -
J gene: TRBJ2-1
V gene: TRBV11-3

CDR3 DNA: TGTGCCAGCACCCAACAGGGAGGGGGTGAGCAGTTCTTC
CDR3 protein: CASTQQGGGEQFF
D gene: -
clone size: -
J gene: TRBJ2-1
V gene: TRBV9

CDR3 DNA: TGTGCCAGCAGTCTACGGACAGGCCACCCATACGAGCAGTACTTC
CDR3 protein: CASSLRTGHPYEQYF
D gene: TRBD1
clone size: -
J gene: TRBJ2-7
V gene: TRBV6-5

CDR3 DNA: TGCGCCAGCAGCCAAGAGAGTAACGGGATTAATTCACCCCTCCACTTT
CDR3 protein: CASSQESNGINSPLHF
D gene: -
clone size: once
J gene: TRBJ1-6
V gene: TRBV4-3

CDR3 DNA: TGTGCCAGTAGTATGCCTAGCGGGAGTAAGCATGAGCAGTTCTTC
CDR3 protein: CASSMPSGSKHEQFF
D gene: TRBD2
clone size: once
J gene: TRBJ2-1
V gene: TRBV19

CDR3 DNA: TGCGCCAGCAGCTTTGGACCCACAGGGGAGGTGGAGACCCAGTACTTC
CDR3 protein: CASSFGPTGEVETQYF
D gene: -
clone size: -
J gene: TRBJ2-5
V gene: TRBV5-1

CDR3 DNA: TGCGCCAGCAGCTGGGAGACTAGCGGGGGACAAGAGACCCAGTACTTC
CDR3 protein: CASSWETSGGQETQYF
D gene: TRBD2
clone size: -
J gene: TRBJ2-5
V gene: TRBV5-1

CDR3 DNA: TGTGCCATCAGTGAGTCACGGGTCACTGAAGCTTTCTTT
CDR3 protein: CAISESRVTEAFF
D gene: -
clone size: -
J gene: TRBJ1-1
V gene: TRBV10-3

CDR3 DNA: TGTGCCAGCAGCTTACGGGACTCCGATGGGGTAGAAGCTTTCTTT
CDR3 protein: CASSLRDSDGVEAFF
D gene: -
clone size: -
J gene: TRBJ1-1
V gene: TRBV7-2

CDR3 DNA: TGTGCCAGCAGCTACTGGGAGAGCTACGAGCAGTACTTC
CDR3 protein: CASSYWESYEQYF
D gene: -
clone size: few
J gene: TRBJ2-7
V gene: TRBV7-2

CDR3 DNA: TGTGCCAGCAGATCCTCTTCGAGCAATCAGCCCCAGCATTTT
CDR3 protein: CASRSSSSNQPQHF
D gene: -
clone size: -
J gene: TRBJ1-5
V gene: TRBV6-5

CDR3 DNA: TGTGCCAGCAGCTTCCTAGCGGGAGGGCCCTCAGATACGCAGTATTTT
CDR3 protein: CASSFLAGGPSDTQYF
D gene: TRBD2
clone size: -
J gene: TRBJ2-3
V gene: TRBV11-2

CDR3 DNA: TGTGCCAGCAAGGAGCCTAACTCTGGAAACACCATATATTTT
CDR3 protein: CASKEPNSGNTIYF
D gene: -
clone size: -
J gene: TRBJ1-3
V gene: TRBV4-2

CDR3 DNA: TGTGCCTGGAGTGTGGGCAGGACTAGCCTCTCCTACGAGCAGTACTTC
CDR3 protein: CAWSVGRTSLSYEQYF
D gene: TRBD2
clone size: -
J gene: TRBJ2-7
V gene: TRBV30

CDR3 DNA: TGCGCCAGCAGCTTGGTAGCAACTTCTGACGACGAGCAGTACTTC
CDR3 protein: CASSLVATSDDEQYF
D gene: -
clone size: -
J gene: TRBJ2-7
V gene: TRBV5-1

CDR3 DNA: TGCGCCAGCAGCTTGGAATCACAGGAAGCTTTCTTT
CDR3 protein: CASSLESQEAFF
D gene: -
clone size: -
J gene: TRBJ1-1
V gene: TRBV5-1

CDR3 DNA: TGTGCCAGCAGCCACCGGGCGGGATACATTCAGTACTTC
CDR3 protein: CASSHRAGYIQYF
D gene: -
clone size: many
J gene: TRBJ2-4
V gene: TRBV5-6

CDR3 DNA: TGTGCCAGCAGTGCGAGCAATCAGCCCCAGCATTTT
CDR3 protein: CASSASNQPQHF
D gene: -
clone size: few
J gene: TRBJ1-5
V gene: TRBV6-6

CDR3 DNA: TGTGCCAGCAGCTTTGATCGGGATGCGTCCTACGAGCAGTACTTC
CDR3 protein: CASSFDRDASYEQYF
D gene: -
clone size: few
J gene: TRBJ2-7
V gene: TRBV7-3

CDR3 DNA: TGCGCCAGCAGCCGAGCTCTAGCGGGAGGGAAAGAGACCCAGTACTTC
CDR3 protein: CASSRALAGGKETQYF
D gene: TRBD2
clone size: once
J gene: TRBJ2-5
V gene: TRBV5-1

CDR3 DNA: TGTGCCAGCAGTTCCCCTAGCGGGTTCGGCCAAGAGACCCAGTACTTC
CDR3 protein: CASSSPSGFGQETQYF
D gene: TRBD2
clone size: -
J gene: TRBJ2-5
V gene: TRBV6-6

CDR3 DNA: TGCGCCAGCAGCTCCACGAGCGGGGAAGGCTACGAGCAGTACTTC
CDR3 protein: CASSSTSGEGYEQYF
D gene: TRBD2
clone size: few
J gene: TRBJ2-7
V gene: TRBV5-1

CDR3 DNA: TGTGCCAGCAGTTTACAGGGAAGATTAGGTGAAAAACTGTTTTTT
CDR3 protein: CASSLQGRLGEKLFF
D gene: -
clone size: -
J gene: TRBJ1-4
V gene: TRBV27

CDR3 DNA: TGTGCCAGCTCACGTAATCCGGGGGGGCTTGAGACCCAGTACTTC
CDR3 protein: CASSRNPGGLETQYF
D gene: TRBD2
clone size: -
J gene: TRBJ2-5
V gene: TRBV18

CDR3 DNA: TGCGCCAGCAAAGGGACAGGGAGGTCAGATACGCAGTATTTT
CDR3 protein: CASKGTGRSDTQYF
D gene: TRBD1
clone size: -
J gene: TRBJ2-3
V gene: TRBV5-1

CDR3 DNA: TGTGCCAGCAGTTTATCGGCGGGAGGAGCCAAAAACATTCAGTACTTC
CDR3 protein: CASSLSAGGAKNIQYF
D gene: TRBD2
clone size: -
J gene: TRBJ2-4
V gene: TRBV27

CDR3 DNA: TGTGCCAGCTCACCCCGACAGTATAATGAAAAACTGTTTTTT
CDR3 protein: CASSPRQYNEKLFF
D gene: -
clone size: -
J gene: TRBJ1-4
V gene: TRBV18

CDR3 DNA: TGTGCCAGCAGTGTGGGACTAGCGGGAATCCAAGAGACCCAGTACTTC
CDR3 protein: CASSVGLAGIQETQYF
D gene: TRBD2
clone size: -
J gene: TRBJ2-5
V gene: TRBV28

CDR3 DNA: TGTGCCAGCAGCTTGGGGGGAGGGGTGATCCAAGAGACCCAGTACTTC
CDR3 protein: CASSLGGGVIQETQYF
D gene: TRBD2
clone size: -
J gene: TRBJ2-5
V gene: TRBV5-8

CDR3 DNA: TGTGCCTGGAGTGGGACTAGCGGGGGTTCCGGGAATGAGCAGTTCTTC
CDR3 protein: CAWSGTSGGSGNEQFF
D gene: TRBD2
clone size: -
J gene: TRBJ2-1
V gene: TRBV30

CDR3 DNA: TGTGCCAGCATCGGGCCAGGACAGGGGGCTTTCCACGAGCAGTACTTC
CDR3 protein: CASIGPGQGAFHEQYF
D gene: TRBD1
clone size: -
J gene: TRBJ2-7
V gene: TRBV28

CDR3 DNA: TGTGCCAGCAGATTAGAGGGACTAGCCTACAATGAGCAGTTCTTC
CDR3 protein: CASRLEGLAYNEQFF
D gene: TRBD2
clone size: -
J gene: TRBJ2-1
V gene: TRBV2

CDR3 DNA: TGTTCCAGCAGCTTACGGACAGGGGGCGCGAACACTGAAGCTTTCTTT
CDR3 protein: CSSSLRTGGANTEAFF
D gene: TRBD1
clone size: -
J gene: TRBJ1-1
V gene: TRBV7-9

CDR3 DNA: TGTGCCAGCAGTTACGCGGGAGGCCCCCAGTCGGCAAGGTTCTTC
CDR3 protein: CASSYAGGPQSARFF
D gene: TRBD2
clone size: -
J gene: TRBJ2-1
V gene: TRBV6-6

CDR3 DNA: TGCGCCAGCAGCCAAGGCGGCAGCATTTATGGCTACACCTTC
CDR3 protein: CASSQGGSIYGYTF
D gene: -
clone size: -
J gene: TRBJ1-2
V gene: TRBV4-1

CDR3 DNA: TGTGCCAGCAGCCAATGGGGCCAGGGAAGGCAAGAGACCCAGTACTTC
CDR3 protein: CASSQWGQGRQETQYF
D gene: -
clone size: -
J gene: TRBJ2-5
V gene: TRBV16

CDR3 DNA: TGCAGCGCGCACAGGGGTTACCAAGAGACCCAGTACTTC
CDR3 protein: CSAHRGYQETQYF
D gene: TRBD1
clone size: -
J gene: TRBJ2-5
V gene: TRBV29-1